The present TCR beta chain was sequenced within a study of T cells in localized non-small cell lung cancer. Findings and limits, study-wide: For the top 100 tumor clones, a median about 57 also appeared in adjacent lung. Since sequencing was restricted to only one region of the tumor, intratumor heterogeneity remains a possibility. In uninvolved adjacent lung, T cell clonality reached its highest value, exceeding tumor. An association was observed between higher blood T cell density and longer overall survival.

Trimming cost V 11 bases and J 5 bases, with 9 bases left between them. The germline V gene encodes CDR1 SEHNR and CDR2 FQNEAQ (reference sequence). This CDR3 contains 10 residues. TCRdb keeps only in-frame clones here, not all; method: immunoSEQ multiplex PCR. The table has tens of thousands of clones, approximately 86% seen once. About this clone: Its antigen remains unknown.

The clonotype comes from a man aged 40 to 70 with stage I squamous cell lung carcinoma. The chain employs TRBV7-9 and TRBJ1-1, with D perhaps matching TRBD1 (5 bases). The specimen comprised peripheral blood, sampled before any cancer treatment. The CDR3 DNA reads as TGTGCCGCGGGGGGAACTGAAGCTTTCTTT. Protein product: CAAGGTEAFF.